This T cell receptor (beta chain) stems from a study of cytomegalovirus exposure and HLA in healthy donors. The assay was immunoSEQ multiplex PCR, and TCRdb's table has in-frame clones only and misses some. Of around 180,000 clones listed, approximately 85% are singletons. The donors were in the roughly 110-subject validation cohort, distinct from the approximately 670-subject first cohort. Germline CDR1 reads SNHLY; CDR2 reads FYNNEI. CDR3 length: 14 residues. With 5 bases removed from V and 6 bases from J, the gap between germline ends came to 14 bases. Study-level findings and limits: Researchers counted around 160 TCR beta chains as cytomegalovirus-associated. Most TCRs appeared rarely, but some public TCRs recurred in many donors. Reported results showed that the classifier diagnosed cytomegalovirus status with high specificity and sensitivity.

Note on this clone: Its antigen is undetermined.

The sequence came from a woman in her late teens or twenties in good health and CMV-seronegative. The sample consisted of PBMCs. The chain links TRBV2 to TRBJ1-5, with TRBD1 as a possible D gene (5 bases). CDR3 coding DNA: TGTGCCAGCAGTTCAGGGATAGGGTCTCAGCCCCAGCATTTT. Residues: CASSSGIGSQPQHF. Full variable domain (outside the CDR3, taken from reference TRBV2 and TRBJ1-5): EPEVTQTPSHQVTQMGQEVILRCVPISNHLYFYWYRQILGQKVEFLVSFYNNEISEKSEIFDDQFSVERPDGSNFTLKIRSTKLEDSAMYFCASSSGIGSQPQHFGDGTRLSIL.